This TCR delta chain was found in a study of γδ T cells in repeated Plasmodium falciparum infection. Study as a whole: Age- and gender-matched Australian children served as comparison for malaria-exposed Malian children. Study outcomes and limitations: Vdelta2-negative gammadelta repertoires, largely Vdelta1+, seemingly showed infection-driven waves of new clonal selection.

Germline assignment: CDR1 TSWWSYY and CDR2 QGS. This CDR3 is built from 19 residues. Trimming left V 2 bases short and J 0 bases short, with 22 bases between. To note about this clone: Its specificity is not known. A read error likely explains why the TCRdb protein, taken from a much larger clone, differs from this DNA's translation at residue 11; the protein shown is translated from the DNA.

TCRdb re-called the multiplex PCR reads via CATT. The data contain 50,000 to 65,000 delta-chain clones, around 1.5% of them singletons. Vgamma9/Vdelta2+ and Vdelta2-negative gammadelta T cells were flow-sorted from PBMC for bulk sequencing. The specimen was gamma-delta T cells from blood. The rearrangement joins TRDV1 to TRDJ1; D remains ambiguous. No J gene was available from TCRdb, and it was assigned here by a germline match of the DNA. The TCR comes from a pool of human donors (malaria-infected and uninfected, not separated). The CDR3 DNA is TGTGCTCTTGGGGAATTCCGCCCTAGATGGGCTCGGTACACCGATAAACTCATCTTT. Protein sequence: CALGEFRPRWARYTDKLIF.